These T cell receptor beta chains were read from a single sample in a study of CD8+CD57+ T cells in acquired aplastic anemia. One entry per CDR3 protein, called by TCRdb with MiXCR from the reads. Here the sample spans some 180,000 distinct CDR3 sequences, nearly 50% being singletons. Sample: sorted CD4+, CD8+, or CD8+CD57+ T cells (not recorded which) from PBMCs. All receptors come from a human donor with aplastic anemia. The CDR3 runs from the conserved cysteine through the conserved F or W. The D gene is left open where the match is weak. The size entry is marked missing in some rows and otherwise reads once, few, many or a size class.

. | TRBJ1-1 | TRBV7-3 | many | TGTGCCAGCAGCGGGGGGGTGGGCACTGAAGCTTTCTTT | CASSGGVGTEAFF
. | TRBJ2-2 | TRBV24-1 | once | TGTGCCACCAGTGTGGCTAGGGACACCGGGGAGCTGTTTTTT | CATSVARDTGELFF
TRBD1 | TRBJ2-7 | TRBV2 | many | TGTGCCAGCTTCCGGCCTACAGGGGCCGGGCGGGTGCTCTCCTACGAGCAGTACTTC | CASFRPTGAGRVLSYEQYF
. | TRBJ1-1 | TRBV29-1 | many | TGCAGCGTTGAAAGCGAAAACAGTGAAGCTTTCTTT | CSVESENSEAFF
. | TRBJ2-3 | TRBV9 | many | TGTGCCAGCACCCGAGATGGGGGGGCGGTAGATACGCAGTATTTT | CASTRDGGAVDTQYF
. | TRBJ1-1 | TRBV10-3 | . | TGTGCCATCAGTGAGCGGGGGTTGCACACTGAAGCTTTCTTT | CAISERGLHTEAFF
. | TRBJ2-1 | TRBV19 | many | TGTGCCAGTAGTAACCCAGAGCGGACTGAGCAGTTCTTC | CASSNPERTEQFF
TRBD1 | TRBJ1-6 | TRBV19 | many | TGTGCCAGTACCCCGGACAGGGATAATTCACCCCTCCACTTT | CASTPDRDNSPLHF
TRBD1 | TRBJ1-2 | TRBV15 | . | TGTGCCACCAGCAGAGGAGACAGGGACTATGGCTACACCTTC | CATSRGDRDYGYTF
. | TRBJ1-3 | TRBV7-2 | many | TGTGCCAGCAGCGTGAGCTCTGGAAACACCATATATTTT | CASSVSSGNTIYF
. | TRBJ2-5 | TRBV30 | . | TGTGCCTGGAGTTCACAACCCTGGGAGACCCAGTACTTC | CAWSSQPWETQYF
. | TRBJ2-1 | TRBV7-3 | . | TGTGCCAGCAGCTTAGCTGATGAGCAGTTCTTC | CASSLADEQFF
. | TRBJ1-2 | TRBV12-3/TRBV12-4 | many | TGTGCCAGCAGTTTACTGGGAGGCTATGGCTACACCTTC | CASSLLGGYGYTF
. | TRBJ2-1 | TRBV27 | few | TGTGCCAGATACCTCCTCTGGACAGAAACCAATGAGCAGTTCTTC | CARYLLWTETNEQFF
. | TRBJ2-3 | TRBV6-4 | . | TGTGCCAGCAGGGATGAGTACACAGATACGCAGTATTTT | CASRDEYTDTQYF
TRBD2 | TRBJ2-7 | TRBV11-2 | . | TGTGCCAGCAGCTTAGACCTAGCGGGGGACTACGAGCAGTACTTC | CASSLDLAGDYEQYF
TRBD1 | TRBJ2-7 | TRBV28 | . | TGTGCCAGCAGTGGAGCCGGGACAGGGACTACCTACGAGCAGTACTTC | CASSGAGTGTTYEQYF
. | TRBJ1-6 | TRBV20-1 | . | TGCAGTGCTAGTCCAGGGTCGGGGTGTGCTAATTCACCCCTCCACTTT | CSASPGSGCANSPLHF
TRBD2 | TRBJ2-5 | TRBV9 | . | TGTGCCAGCAGCGCCCGGACTAGCGGGCCAGAGACCCAGTACTTC | CASSARTSGPETQYF
. | TRBJ2-7 | TRBV2 | . | TGTGCCAGCAGTGAAGACCAGGATGCCCACTACGAGCAGTACTTC | CASSEDQDAHYEQYF
. | TRBJ1-2 | TRBV29-1 | . | TGCAGCGTTGAATGGGCAGACTATGGCTACACCTTC | CSVEWADYGYTF
. | TRBJ1-5 | TRBV21-1 | . | TGTGCCAGCAGCAATCATCAGCCCCAGCATTTT | CASSNHQPQHF
. | TRBJ2-4 | TRBV7-8 | few | TGTGCCAGTCTACCAGCCAAAAACATTCAGTACTTC | CASLPAKNIQYF
TRBD2 | TRBJ2-3 | TRBV29-1 | few | TGCAGCGTTGGGACTAGCGGGAACACAGATACGCAGTATTTT | CSVGTSGNTDTQYF
. | TRBJ1-6 | TRBV2 | . | TGTGCCAGCCGATCCAACAGGGAATCACCCCTCCACTTT | CASRSNRESPLHF